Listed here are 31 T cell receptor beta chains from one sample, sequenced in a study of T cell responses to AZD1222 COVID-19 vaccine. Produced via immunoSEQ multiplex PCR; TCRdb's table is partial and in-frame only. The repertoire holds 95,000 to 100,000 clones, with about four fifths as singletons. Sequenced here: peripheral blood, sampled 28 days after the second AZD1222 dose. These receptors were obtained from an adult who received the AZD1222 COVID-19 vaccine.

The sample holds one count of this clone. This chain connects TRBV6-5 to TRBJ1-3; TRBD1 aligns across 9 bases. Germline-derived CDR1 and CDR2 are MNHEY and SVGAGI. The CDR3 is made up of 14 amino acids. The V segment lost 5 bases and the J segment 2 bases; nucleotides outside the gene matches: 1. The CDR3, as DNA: TGTGCCAGCAGTAGACAGGGGGCTGGAAACACCATATATTTT. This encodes CASSRQGAGNTIYF.

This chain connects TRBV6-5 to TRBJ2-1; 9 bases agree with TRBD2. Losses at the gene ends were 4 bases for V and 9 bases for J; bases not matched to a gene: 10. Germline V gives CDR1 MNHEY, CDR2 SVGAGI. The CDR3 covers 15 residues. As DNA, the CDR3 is TGTGCCAGCAGTTTGCGGGGGGGCCGGGTTATTGAGCAGTTCTTC. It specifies CASSLRGGRVIEQFF.

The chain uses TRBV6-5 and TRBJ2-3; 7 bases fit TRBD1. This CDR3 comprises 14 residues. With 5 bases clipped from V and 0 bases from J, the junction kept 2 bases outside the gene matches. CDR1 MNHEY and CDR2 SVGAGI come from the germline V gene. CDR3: CASSRTGSTDTQYF. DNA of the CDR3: TGTGCCAGCAGTCGGACAGGAAGCACAGATACGCAGTATTTT.

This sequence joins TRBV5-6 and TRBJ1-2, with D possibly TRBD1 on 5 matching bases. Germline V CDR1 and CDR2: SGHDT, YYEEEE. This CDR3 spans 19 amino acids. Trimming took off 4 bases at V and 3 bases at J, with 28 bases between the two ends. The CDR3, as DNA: TGTGCCAGCAGCCCGACGGTGCCTTACGGGACCCTACCGCACTATGGCTACACCTTC. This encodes CASSPTVPYGTLPHYGYTF.

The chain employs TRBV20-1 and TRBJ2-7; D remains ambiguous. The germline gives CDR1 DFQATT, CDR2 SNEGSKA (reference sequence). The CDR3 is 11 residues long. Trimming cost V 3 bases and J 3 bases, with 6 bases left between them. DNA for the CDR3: TGCAGTGCTAGCCAGAGCTACGAGCAGTACTTC. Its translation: CSASQSYEQYF.

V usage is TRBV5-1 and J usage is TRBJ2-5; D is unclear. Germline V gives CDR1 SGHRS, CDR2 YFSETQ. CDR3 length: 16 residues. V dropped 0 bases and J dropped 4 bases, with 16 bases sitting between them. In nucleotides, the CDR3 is TGCGCCAGCAGCTTGGATCTTTCCACGCCCCTAGAGACCCAGTACTTC. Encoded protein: CASSLDLSTPLETQYF.

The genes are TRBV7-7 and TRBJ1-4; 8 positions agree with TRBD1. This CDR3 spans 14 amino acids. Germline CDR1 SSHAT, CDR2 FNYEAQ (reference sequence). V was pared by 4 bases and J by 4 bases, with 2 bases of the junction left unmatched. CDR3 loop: CASSSGQGNEKLFF. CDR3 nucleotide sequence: TGTGCCAGCAGCTCCGGACAGGGTAATGAAAAACTGTTTTTT.

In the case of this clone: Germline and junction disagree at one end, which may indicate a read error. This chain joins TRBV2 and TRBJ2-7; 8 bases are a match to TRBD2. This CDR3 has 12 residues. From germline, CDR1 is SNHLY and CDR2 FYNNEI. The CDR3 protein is CASTELADEQYF. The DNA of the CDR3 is TGTGCCAGCACTGAACTAGCGGACGAGCAGTACTTC.

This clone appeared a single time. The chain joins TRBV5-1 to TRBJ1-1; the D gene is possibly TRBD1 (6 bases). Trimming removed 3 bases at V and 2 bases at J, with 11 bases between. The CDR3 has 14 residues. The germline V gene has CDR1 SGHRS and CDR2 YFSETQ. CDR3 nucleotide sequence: TGCGCCAGCAGCTCTTGGACAGAAAACACTGAAGCTTTCTTT. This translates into CASSSWTENTEAFF.

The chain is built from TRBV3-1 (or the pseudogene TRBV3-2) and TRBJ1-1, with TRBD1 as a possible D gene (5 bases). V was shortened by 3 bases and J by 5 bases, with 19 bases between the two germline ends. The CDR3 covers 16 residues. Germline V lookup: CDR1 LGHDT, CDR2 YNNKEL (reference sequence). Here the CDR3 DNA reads TGTGCCAGCAGCCAGGGTCTTACGGGACGGGGGACTGAAGCTTTCTTT. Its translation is CASSQGLTGRGTEAFF.

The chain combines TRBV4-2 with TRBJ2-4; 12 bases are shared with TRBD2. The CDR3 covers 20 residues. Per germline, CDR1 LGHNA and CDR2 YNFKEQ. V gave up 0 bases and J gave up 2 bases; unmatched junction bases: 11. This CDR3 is CASSQEGLAGGSSTKNIQYF. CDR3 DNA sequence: TGTGCCAGCAGCCAAGAAGGTCTAGCGGGAGGGTCATCCACCAAAAACATTCAGTACTTC.

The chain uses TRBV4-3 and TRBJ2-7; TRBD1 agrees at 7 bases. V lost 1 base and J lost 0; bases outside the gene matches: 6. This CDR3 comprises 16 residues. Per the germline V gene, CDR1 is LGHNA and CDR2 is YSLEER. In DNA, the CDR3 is TGCGCCAGCAGCCAAGGAGCGGACAGGAGCTCCTACGAGCAGTACTTC. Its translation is CASSQGADRSSYEQYF.

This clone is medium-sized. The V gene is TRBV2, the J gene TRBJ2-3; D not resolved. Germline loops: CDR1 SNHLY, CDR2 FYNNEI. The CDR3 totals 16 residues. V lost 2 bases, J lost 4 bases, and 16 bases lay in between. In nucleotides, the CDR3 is TGTGCCAGCAGTGAAATAGACTCATCAGGAGCAGATACGCAGTATTTT. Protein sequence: CASSEIDSSGADTQYF.

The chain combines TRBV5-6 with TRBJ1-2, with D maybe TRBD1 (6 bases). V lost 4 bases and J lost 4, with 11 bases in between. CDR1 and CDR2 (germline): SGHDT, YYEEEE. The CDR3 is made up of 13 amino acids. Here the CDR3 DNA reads TGTGCCAGCAGCGGAGGGGGTCCCTATGGCTACACCTTC. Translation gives CASSGGGPYGYTF.

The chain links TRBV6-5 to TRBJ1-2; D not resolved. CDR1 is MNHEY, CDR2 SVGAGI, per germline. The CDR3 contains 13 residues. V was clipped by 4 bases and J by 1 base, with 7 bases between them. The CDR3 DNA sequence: TGTGCCAGCAGTTGGTACATTAACTATGGCTACACCTTC. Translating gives CASSWYINYGYTF.

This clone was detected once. CDR3 sequence: CASRENTNYGYTF. In DNA form, the CDR3 reads TGTGCCAGCCGGGAGAATACTAACTATGGCTACACCTTC. V usage is TRBV12-3 or TRBV12-4 and J usage is TRBJ1-2; D remains unclear. The CDR3 extends over 13 amino acids. V shed 8 bases and J shed 0 bases, with 10 bases lying between them.

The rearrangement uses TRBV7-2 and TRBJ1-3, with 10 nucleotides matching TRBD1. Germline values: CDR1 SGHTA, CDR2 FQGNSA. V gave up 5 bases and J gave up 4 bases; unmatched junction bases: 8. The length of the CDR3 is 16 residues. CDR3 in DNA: TGTGCCAGCAGCCACGACAGGGGGCGCATCGGAAACACCATATATTTT. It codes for CASSHDRGRIGNTIYF. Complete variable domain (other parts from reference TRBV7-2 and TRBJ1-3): GAGVSQSPSNKVTEKGKDVELRCDPISGHTALYWYRQSLGQGLEFLIYFQGNSAPDKSGLPSDRFSAERTGGSVSTLTIQRTQQEDSAVYLCASSHDRGRIGNTIYFGEGSWLTVV.

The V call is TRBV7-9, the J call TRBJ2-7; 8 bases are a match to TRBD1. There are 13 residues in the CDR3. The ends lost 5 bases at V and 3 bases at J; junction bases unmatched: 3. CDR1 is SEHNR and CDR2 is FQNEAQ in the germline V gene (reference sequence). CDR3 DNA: TGTGCCAGCAGCCGAGGGACAGGCTACGAGCAGTACTTC. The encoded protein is CASSRGTGYEQYF.

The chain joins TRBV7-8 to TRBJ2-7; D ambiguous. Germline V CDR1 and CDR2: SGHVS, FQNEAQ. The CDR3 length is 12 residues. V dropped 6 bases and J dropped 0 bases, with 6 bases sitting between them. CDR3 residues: CASRQFSYEQYF. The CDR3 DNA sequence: TGTGCCAGCAGACAGTTCTCCTACGAGCAGTACTTC.

Here the CDR3 DNA reads TGCAGCGTCGGACTAGCGTCCTACAATGAGCAGTTCTTC. Translated, it gives CSVGLASYNEQFF. This chain connects TRBV29-1 to TRBJ2-1; 9 bases match TRBD2. This CDR3 spans 13 amino acids. Germline CDR1 and CDR2: SQVTM and ANQGSEA. With 6 bases clipped from V and 1 base from J, the junction kept 1 base outside the gene matches.

The CDR3 reads CASSWSDTASYEQYF. CDR3 bases: TGTGCCAGCAGCTGGAGCGACACGGCTTCCTACGAGCAGTACTTC. J is TRBJ2-7 and V is TRBV11-2; no reliable D call. This CDR3 contains 15 residues. Trimming stripped 4 bases from V and 1 base from J, with 14 bases between. Germline values: CDR1 SGHAT, CDR2 FQNNGV.

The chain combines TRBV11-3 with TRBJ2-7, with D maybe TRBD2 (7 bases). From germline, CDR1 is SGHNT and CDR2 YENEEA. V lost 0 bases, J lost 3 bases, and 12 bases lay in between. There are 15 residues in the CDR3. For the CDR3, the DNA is TGTGCCAGCAGCTTAGATCCAGGGGAGGGCTACGAGCAGTACTTC. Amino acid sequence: CASSLDPGEGYEQYF.

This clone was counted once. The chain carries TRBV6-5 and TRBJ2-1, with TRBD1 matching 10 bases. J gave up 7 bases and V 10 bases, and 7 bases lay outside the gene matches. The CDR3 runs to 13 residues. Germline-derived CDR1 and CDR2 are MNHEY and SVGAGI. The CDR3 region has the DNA TGTGCCACGGGGGGACAGGGGCTAAATGAGCAGTTCTTC. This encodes CATGGQGLNEQFF.

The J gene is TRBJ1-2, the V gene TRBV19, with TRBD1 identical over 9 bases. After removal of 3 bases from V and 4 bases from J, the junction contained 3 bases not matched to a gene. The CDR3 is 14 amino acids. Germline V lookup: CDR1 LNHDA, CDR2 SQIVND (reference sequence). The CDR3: CASSIPGQGYGYTF. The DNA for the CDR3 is TGTGCCAGTAGTATTCCGGGACAGGGCTATGGCTACACCTTC. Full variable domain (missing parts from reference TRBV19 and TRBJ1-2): DGGITQSPKYLFRKEGQNVTLSCEQNLNHDAMYWYRQDPGQGLRLIYYSQIVNDFQKGDIAEGYSVSREKKESFPLTVTSAQKNPTAFYLCASSIPGQGYGYTFGSGTRLTVV.

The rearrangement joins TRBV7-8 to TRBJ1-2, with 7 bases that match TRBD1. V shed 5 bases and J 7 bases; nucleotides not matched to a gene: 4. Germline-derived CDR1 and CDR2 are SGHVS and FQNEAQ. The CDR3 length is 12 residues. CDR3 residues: CASSLRGRGYTF. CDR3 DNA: TGTGCCAGCAGCCTTAGGGGGCGTGGCTACACCTTC.

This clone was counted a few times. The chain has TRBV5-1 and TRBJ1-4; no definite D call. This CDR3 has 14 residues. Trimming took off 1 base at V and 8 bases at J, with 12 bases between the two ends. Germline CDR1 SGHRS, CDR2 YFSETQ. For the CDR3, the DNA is TGCGCCAGCAGCTTGAGCCCCGGTGGGGAAAAACTGTTTTTT. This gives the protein CASSLSPGGEKLFF.

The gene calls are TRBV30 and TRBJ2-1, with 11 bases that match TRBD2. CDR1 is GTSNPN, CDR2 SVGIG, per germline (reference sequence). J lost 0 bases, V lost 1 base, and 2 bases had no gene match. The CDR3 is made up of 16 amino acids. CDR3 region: CAWSGTSGSSYNEQFF. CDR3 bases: TGTGCCTGGAGTGGTACTAGCGGGAGCTCCTACAATGAGCAGTTCTTC. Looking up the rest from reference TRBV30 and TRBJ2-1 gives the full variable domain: SQTIHQWPATLVQPVGSPLSLECTVEGTSNPNLYWYRQAAGRGLQLLFYSVGIGQISSEVPQNLSASRPQDRQFILSSKKLLLSDSGFYLCAWSGTSGSSYNEQFFGPGTRLTVL.

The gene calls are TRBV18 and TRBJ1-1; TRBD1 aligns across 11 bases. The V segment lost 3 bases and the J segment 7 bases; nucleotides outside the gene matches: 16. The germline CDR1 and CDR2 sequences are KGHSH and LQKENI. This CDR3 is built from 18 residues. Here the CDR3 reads CASSPEVPGQGGLGEAFF. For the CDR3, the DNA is TGTGCCAGCTCACCCGAGGTTCCGGGACAGGGGGGTTTGGGTGAAGCTTTCTTT.

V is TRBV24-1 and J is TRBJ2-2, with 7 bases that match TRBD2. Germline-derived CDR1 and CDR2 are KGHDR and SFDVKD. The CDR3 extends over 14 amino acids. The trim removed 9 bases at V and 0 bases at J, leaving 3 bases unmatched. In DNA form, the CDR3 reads TGTGCCACCGGGGGGGAAGCGAACACCGGGGAGCTGTTTTTT. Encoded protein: CATGGEANTGELFF.

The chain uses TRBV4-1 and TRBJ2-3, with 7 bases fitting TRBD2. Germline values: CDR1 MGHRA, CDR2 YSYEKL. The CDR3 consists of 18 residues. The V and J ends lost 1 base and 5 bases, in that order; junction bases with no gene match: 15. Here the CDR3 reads CASSQGASGIGGGDTQYF. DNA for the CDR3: TGCGCCAGCAGCCAAGGGGCAAGCGGGATAGGCGGGGGAGATACGCAGTATTTT.

The CDR3 protein is CASSVGNNQPQHF. CDR3 nucleotide sequence: TGTGCCAGCAGCGTTGGCAACAATCAGCCCCAGCATTTT. The chain is built from TRBV9 and TRBJ1-5; D remains unclear. The V end lost 2 bases, the J end lost 3 bases, and 6 bases lay between the germline ends. Germline CDR1 and CDR2: SGDLS and YYNGEE. This CDR3 comprises 13 residues.